This T cell receptor beta chain appears in the sequencing data of a study of regulatory T cells in long-lasting Graves disease. Study details: The definition of persistent Graves' disease was over 5 years of antithyroid drugs with positive TSH receptor antibodies.

Findings of the study overall: Limited samples may have lowered accuracy. New patients shared approximately 930 public clonotypes, fewer than the roughly 2,600 shared by persistent patients.

Stated time point: persistent/refractory GD, antithyroid drugs over 5 years with positive TRAb. Making the TCR library involved RNA that had been extracted from PBMCs. The sample holds many counts of this clonotype. Its antigen is unidentified. Assembly of TCR beta libraries relied on iRepertoire HTBI primers together with Arm-PCR of CDR3 regions. Authors' analysis steps: Taken together, the samples had 62 TRBV and roughly 15 TRBJ segments identified. Using its own MiXCR run on the multiplex PCR reads, TCRdb lists one record per CDR3 protein. TCRdb, rather than the study authors, made the V and J calls. The table shows about 660,000 distinct CDR3 sequences, with about 32% occurring only once. This material consisted of peripheral blood mononuclear cells (PBMCs), taken when the disease was refractory, from a patient treated with antithyroid drugs. This receptor was obtained from a female donor with Graves disease.

The CDR3 region has the DNA TGTGCCAGCAGTTTACCGGACAGGGCTTGGAATGGCTACACCTTC. Translated, it gives CASSLPDRAWNGYTF. The V and J genes are TRBV28 and TRBJ1-2; the match to TRBD1 covers 8 bases. The trim removed 2 bases at V and 6 bases at J, leaving 8 bases unmatched. Germline V gene sequence: CDR1 MDHEN, CDR2 SYDVKM. The CDR3 has 15 amino acids.